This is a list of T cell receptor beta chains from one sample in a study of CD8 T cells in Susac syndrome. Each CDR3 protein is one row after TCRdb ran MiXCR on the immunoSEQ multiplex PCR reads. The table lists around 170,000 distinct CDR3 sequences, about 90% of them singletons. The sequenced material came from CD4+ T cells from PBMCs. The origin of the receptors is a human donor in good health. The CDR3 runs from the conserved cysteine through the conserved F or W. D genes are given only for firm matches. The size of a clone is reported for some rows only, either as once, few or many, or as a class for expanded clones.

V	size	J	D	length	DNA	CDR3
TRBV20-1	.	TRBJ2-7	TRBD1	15	TGCAGTGCTTACTCGGGACAGGGCTATTCCTACGAGCAGTACTTC	CSAYSGQGYSYEQYF
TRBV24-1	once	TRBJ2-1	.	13	TGTGCCACCAGTGATCTGGACAAAAATGAGCAGTTCTTC	CATSDLDKNEQFF
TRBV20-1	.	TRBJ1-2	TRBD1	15	TGCAGTATAGGACAGGGGGCAGCCTCCGGCTATGGCTACACCTTC	CSIGQGAASGYGYTF
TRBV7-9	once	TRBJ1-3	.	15	TGTGCCAGCAGCTTAGTACCGCTCCGTGGAAACACCATATATTTT	CASSLVPLRGNTIYF
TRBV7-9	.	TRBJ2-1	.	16	TGTGCCAGCAGCGAGGGGGGGGGTAGCTCCTACAATGAGCAGTTCTTC	CASSEGGGSSYNEQFF
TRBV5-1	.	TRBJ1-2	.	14	TGCGCCAGCAGCTTGGGAGGGGGTCAGGATGGCTACACCTTC	CASSLGGGQDGYTF
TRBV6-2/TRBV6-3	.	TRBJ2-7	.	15	TGTGCCAGCAGTTACAGCCGGGCAGACTCCTACGAGCAGTACTTC	CASSYSRADSYEQYF
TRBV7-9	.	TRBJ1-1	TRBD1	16	TGTGCCAGCAGCACCCGAAGCAGACAGGGGTCTACTGAAGCTTTCTTT	CASSTRSRQGSTEAFF
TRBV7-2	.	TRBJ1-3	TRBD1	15	TGTGCCAGCAGCACTAGAGGGCCGACAGGGAACACCATATATTTT	CASSTRGPTGNTIYF
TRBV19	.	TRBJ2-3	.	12	TGTGCCACTACAGCGGATACAGATACGCAGTATTTT	CATTADTDTQYF
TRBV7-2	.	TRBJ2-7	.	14	TGTGCCAGCAGCTTATACAGGAACAACTACGAGCAGTACTTC	CASSLYRNNYEQYF
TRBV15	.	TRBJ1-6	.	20	TGTGCCACCAGCAGCGGACAAAGTTGGACAGCAGGATCGAGGGTTTCACCCCTCCACTTT	CATSSGQSWTAGSRVSPLHF
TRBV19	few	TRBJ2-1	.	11	TGTGCCAGTAGTATTCTAAATGAGCAGTTCTTC	CASSILNEQFF
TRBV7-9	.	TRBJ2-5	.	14	TGTGCCAGCAGCCCCGACGGGGCAAAAGAGACCCAGTACTTC	CASSPDGAKETQYF
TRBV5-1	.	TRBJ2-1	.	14	TGCGCCAGCAGCTTGTCTGACAGCTACAATGAGCAGTTCTTC	CASSLSDSYNEQFF
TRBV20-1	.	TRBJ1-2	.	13	TGCAGTGTTAAGCCGGTGGGGGAGGGTGGCTACACCTTC	CSVKPVGEGGYTF
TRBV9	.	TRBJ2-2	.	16	TGTGCCAGCAGCGCCCTGACTAGTGCGAACACCGGGGAGCTGTTTTTT	CASSALTSANTGELFF
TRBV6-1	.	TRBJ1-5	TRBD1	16	TGTGCCAGCAGCCGCAGACAGGGGAAGGGCAATCAGCCCCAGCATTTT	CASSRRQGKGNQPQHF
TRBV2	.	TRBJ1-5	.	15	TGTGCCAGCAGTGAACTAGGGTTGAGCAATCAGCCCCAGCATTTT	CASSELGLSNQPQHF
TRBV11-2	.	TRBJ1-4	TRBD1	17	TGTGCCAGCAGATTAGCCACAGGGGGCAAACCAAATGAAAAACTGTTTTTT	CASRLATGGKPNEKLFF
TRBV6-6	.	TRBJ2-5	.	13	TGTGCCAGCAGTTTTCAGGTGTCAGAGACCCAGTACTTC	CASSFQVSETQYF
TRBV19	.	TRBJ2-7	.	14	TGTGCCAGTAGTATAACGCGCCCCCCCCTCGAGCAGTACTTC	CASSITRPPLEQYF
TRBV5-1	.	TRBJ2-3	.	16	TGCGCCAGCAGCTGGGGGCTGGCTTCTAGCACAGATACGCAGTATTTT	CASSWGLASSTDTQYF
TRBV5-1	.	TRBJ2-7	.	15	TGCGCCAGCAGTCGGTCGGCAGGGACCTCCTACGAGCAGTACTTC	CASSRSAGTSYEQYF
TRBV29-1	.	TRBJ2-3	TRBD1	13	TGCAGCGTTGAGGGACAGTTAGCAGATACGCAGTATTTT	CSVEGQLADTQYF
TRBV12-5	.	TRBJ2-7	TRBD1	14	TGTGCTAGTGGTTCACGACAGGGGGACTACGAGCAGTACTTC	CASGSRQGDYEQYF
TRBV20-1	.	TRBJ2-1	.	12	TGCAGTGACCAGGGACAACTCAATGAGCAGTTCTTC	CSDQGQLNEQFF
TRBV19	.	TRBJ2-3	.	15	TGTGCCAGTAGAAGCCTAGCCTCTAGCACAGATACGCAGTATTTT	CASRSLASSTDTQYF
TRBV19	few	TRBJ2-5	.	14	TGTGCCAGTAGTCTCTCCGGGGGAGAGGAGACCCAGTACTTC	CASSLSGGEETQYF
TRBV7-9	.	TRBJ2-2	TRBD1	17	TGTGCCAGCAGCCCACGGGAACAGGGGGCCTACACCGGGGAGCTGTTTTTT	CASSPREQGAYTGELFF
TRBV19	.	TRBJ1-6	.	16	TGTGCCAGTAGTATGTCCCGGGGAGGCAAGGATTCACCCCTCCACTTT	CASSMSRGGKDSPLHF
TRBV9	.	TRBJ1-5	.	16	TGTGCCAGCAGCCCTTATAAGAGGAGCACAAATCAGCCCCAGCATTTT	CASSPYKRSTNQPQHF
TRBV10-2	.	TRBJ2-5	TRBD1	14	TGCGCCAGCAGTGACCGGACAGGGCGGGAGACCCAGTACTTC	CASSDRTGRETQYF
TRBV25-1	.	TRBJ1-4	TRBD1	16	TGTGCCAGCAGTGAGCGGGGACAGGGAGTTTTAGGAAAACTGTTTTTT	CASSERGQGVLGKLFF
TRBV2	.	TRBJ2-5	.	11	TGTGCCAGCAAGGGTTTTGAGACCCAGTACTTC	CASKGFETQYF
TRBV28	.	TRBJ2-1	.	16	TGTGCCAGCAGTTCCTGGGACGGCATCTCGGTCAATGAGCAGTTCTTC	CASSSWDGISVNEQFF
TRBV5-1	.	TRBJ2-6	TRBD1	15	TGCGCCAGCAGCTTGACAGGGGCTGGGGCCAACGTCCTGACTTTC	CASSLTGAGANVLTF
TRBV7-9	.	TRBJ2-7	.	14	TGTGCCAGCAGCTCCGGGCCGGGGACCTACGAGCAGTACTTC	CASSSGPGTYEQYF
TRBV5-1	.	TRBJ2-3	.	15	TGCGCCAGCAGCTTGGGTAGGGACTCTACAGATACGCAGTATTTT	CASSLGRDSTDTQYF
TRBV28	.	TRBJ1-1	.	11	TGTGCCAGCAGCCACCGCACTGAAGCTTTCTTT	CASSHRTEAFF
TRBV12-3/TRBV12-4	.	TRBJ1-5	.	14	TGTGCCAGCCTAGGTGTGGATCGCAATCAGCCCCAGCATTTT	CASLGVDRNQPQHF
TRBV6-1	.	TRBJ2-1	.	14	TGTGCCAGCATAGCGCCGGGCTCCTATAATGAGCAGTTCTTC	CASIAPGSYNEQFF
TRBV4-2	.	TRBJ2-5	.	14	TGTGCCAGCAGCCAAACAGTACTGCAAGAGACCCAGTACTTC	CASSQTVLQETQYF
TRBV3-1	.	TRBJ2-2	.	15	TGTGCCAGCAGCCCAGCCTCCCGGAGCACCGGGGAGCTGTTTTTT	CASSPASRSTGELFF
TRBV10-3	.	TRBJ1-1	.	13	TGTGCCATCAGTGGACTGGGGGGGACTGAAGCTTTCTTT	CAISGLGGTEAFF
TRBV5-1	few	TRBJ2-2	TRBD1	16	TGCGCCAGCAGCTTGGGGACAGGGGGCAACACCGGGGAGCTGTTTTTT	CASSLGTGGNTGELFF
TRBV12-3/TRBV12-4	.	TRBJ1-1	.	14	TGTGCCAGCAGTTTAGGGCCGGGGGGAACTGAAGCTTTCTTT	CASSLGPGGTEAFF
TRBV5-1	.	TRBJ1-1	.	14	TGCGCCAGCAGCCCCCCAGGGGCGAACACTGAAGCTTTCTTT	CASSPPGANTEAFF
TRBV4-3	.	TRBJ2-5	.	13	TGCGCCAGCAGCCAACACCGTGGCGAGACCCAGTACTTC	CASSQHRGETQYF
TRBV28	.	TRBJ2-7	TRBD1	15	TGTGCCAGCAGCGTTACCGGACAGGGGTGGAGGGAGCAGTACTTC	CASSVTGQGWREQYF
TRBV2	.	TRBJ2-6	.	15	TGTGCCAGCAGCAACAGGGAACTTGGGGCCAACGTCCTGACTTTC	CASSNRELGANVLTF
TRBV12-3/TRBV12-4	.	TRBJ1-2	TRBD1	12	TGTGCCAGCAGTTCGACAGGGATTGGCTACACCTTC	CASSSTGIGYTF
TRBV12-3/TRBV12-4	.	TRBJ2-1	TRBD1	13	TGTGCCAGCAGATCGGGACAGATCAATGAGCAGTTCTTC	CASRSGQINEQFF
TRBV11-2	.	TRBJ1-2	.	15	TGTGCCAGCAGCTTAAATACAGGGTCAAGAGGTTCCTACACCTTC	CASSLNTGSRGSYTF
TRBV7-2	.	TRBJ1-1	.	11	TGTGCCAGCAACTTAATGGGGTACGCTTTCTTT	CASNLMGYAFF